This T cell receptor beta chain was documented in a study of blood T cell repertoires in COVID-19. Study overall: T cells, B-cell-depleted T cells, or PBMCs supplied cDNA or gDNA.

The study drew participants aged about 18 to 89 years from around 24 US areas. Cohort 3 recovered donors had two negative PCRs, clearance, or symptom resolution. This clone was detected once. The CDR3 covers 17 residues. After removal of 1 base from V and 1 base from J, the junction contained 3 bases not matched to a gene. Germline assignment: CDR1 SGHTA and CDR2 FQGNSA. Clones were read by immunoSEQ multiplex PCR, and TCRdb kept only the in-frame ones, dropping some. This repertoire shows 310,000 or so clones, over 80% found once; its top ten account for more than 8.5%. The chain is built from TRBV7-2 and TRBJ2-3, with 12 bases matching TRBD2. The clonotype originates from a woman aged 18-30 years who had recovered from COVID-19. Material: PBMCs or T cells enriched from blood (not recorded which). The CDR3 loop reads CASSLGLAGGRTDTQYF. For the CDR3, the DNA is TGTGCCAGCAGCTTAGGGCTAGCGGGGGGGCGCACAGATACGCAGTATTTT. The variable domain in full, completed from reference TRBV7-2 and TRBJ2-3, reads GAGVSQSPSNKVTEKGKDVELRCDPISGHTALYWYRQSLGQGLEFLIYFQGNSAPDKSGLPSDRFSAERTGGSVSTLTIQRTQQEDSAVYLCASSLGLAGGRTDTQYFGPGTRLTVL.